The T cell receptor beta chain described here comes from a study of T cell repertoires in cytomegalovirus infection. In this sample, this clonotype turned up many times. There are 14 residues in the CDR3. Germline V gives CDR1 SGHRS, CDR2 YFSETQ. Unmatched junction bases numbered 7, after V lost 3 bases and J lost 8 bases. TCRdb processed the reads anew with MiXCR; each CDR3 protein has one entry. The repertoire includes around 300,000 distinct CDR3 sequences, around a tenth of them detected once, and over 3.5% sits in the top ten. The chain has TRBV5-1 and TRBJ1-4, with 7 bases matching TRBD1. Sequenced input: PBMCs. The sequence was collected from a human donor in good health (CMV status not recorded). Some clones in this sample may be carry-over from other donors' samples. The CDR3 DNA follows: TGCGCCAGCAGCTCTGGACAGGTGGACGAAAAACTGTTTTTT. The encoded protein is CASSSGQVDEKLFF. The full variable domain, rest sourced from reference TRBV5-1 and TRBJ1-4, is KAGVTQTPRYLIKTRGQQVTLSCSPISGHRSVSWYQQTPGQGLQFLFEYFSETQRNKGNFPGRFSGRQFSNSRSEMNVSTLELGDSALYLCASSSGQVDEKLFFGSGTQLSVL.